Each of the 30 T cell receptor beta chains below was sequenced from the same sample in a study of OX40 agonist ivuxolimab in advanced cancers. Sequencing used immunoSEQ multiplex PCR; TCRdb keeps in-frame clones, though not all of them. The sample yields around 19,000 clones, about 86% seen once. Sequencing was performed on CD4+ or CD8+ T cells sorted from blood, taken in a trial of the OX40 agonist ivuxolimab. All receptors derive from an adult with an advanced solid tumor such as melanoma, head and neck, liver or kidney cancer.

The chain employs TRBV29-1 and TRBJ1-1, with D uncertain. Germline V gene data show CDR1 as SQVTM and CDR2 as ANQGSEA. Trimming pared 4 bases from V and 0 bases from J, leaving 12 bases between. This CDR3 region has 14 residues. The CDR3 spells CSVAPTPLNTEAFF. DNA for the CDR3: TGCAGCGTTGCCCCGACGCCCTTGAACACTGAAGCTTTCTTT.

V usage is TRBV7-9 and J usage is TRBJ1-5, with 8 bases aligning to TRBD1. CDR1 is SEHNR, CDR2 FQNEAQ, per germline (reference sequence). Germline trimming cut 1 base from V and 5 bases from J; bases unmatched to any gene: 4. CDR3 size: 15 residues. CDR3 sequence reads: CASSLGQGLDQPQHF. For the CDR3, the DNA is TGTGCCAGCAGCTTAGGACAGGGGCTGGATCAGCCCCAGCATTTT.

The genes are TRBV7-2 and TRBJ1-5; D is possibly TRBD1 (6 bases). V shed 1 base and J shed 0 bases, with 7 bases lying between them. The CDR3 extends over 15 amino acids. Germline assignment: CDR1 SGHTA and CDR2 FQGNSA. DNA for the CDR3: TGTGCCAGCAGCTTAGAACAGGGTAGCAATCAGCCCCAGCATTTT. It encodes CASSLEQGSNQPQHF.

The V and J genes are TRBV11-2 and TRBJ2-5; D possibly corresponds to TRBD2 (6 bases). The V end was cut by 1 base, the J end by 5 bases, with 17 bases between. Per the germline V gene, CDR1 is SGHAT and CDR2 is FQNNGV. The CDR3 loop spans 16 amino acids. In DNA form, the CDR3 reads TGTGCCAGCAGCTTAGGGGGGGACGTTAGATGGGAGACCCAGTACTTC. Translated, it gives CASSLGGDVRWETQYF.

The chain is built from TRBV6-4 and TRBJ2-1; possible D gene TRBD1, 6 bases. Germline V CDR1 and CDR2: MRHNA, SNTAGT. This CDR3 is 14 amino acids long. V dropped 4 bases and J dropped 1 base, with 8 bases sitting between them. The DNA of the CDR3 is TGTGCCAGCAGTGTCAGGGGATCCTACAATGAGCAGTTCTTC. Its protein product is CASSVRGSYNEQFF.

The chain uses TRBV6-1 and TRBJ2-4, with D perhaps TRBD1 (6 bases). V lost 0 bases, J lost 0 bases, and 18 bases lay in between. The CDR3 consists of 19 residues. Germline assignment: CDR1 MNHNS and CDR2 SASEGT. The CDR3 DNA sequence: TGTGCCAGCAGTGAAGCCGGGACACTCGGATGGGGAGCCAAAAACATTCAGTACTTC. Its protein is CASSEAGTLGWGAKNIQYF.

CDR3 amino acids: CASSSGGYRETQYF. CDR3 sequence (DNA): TGTGCCAGCTCTTCCGGGGGGTATCGGGAGACCCAGTACTTC. V is TRBV18 and J is TRBJ2-5; TRBD2 agrees at 7 bases. The CDR3 is 14 residues long. The V and J ends lost 6 bases and 5 bases, in that order; junction bases with no gene match: 9. CDR1 and CDR2 (germline): KGHSH, LQKENI.

The chain uses TRBV7-3 and TRBJ1-5; D is perhaps TRBD1 (5 bases). Trimming removed 1 base at V and 0 bases at J, with 16 bases between. Germline lookup yields CDR1 SGHTA and CDR2 FQGTGA. CDR3 size: 18 residues. This chain's CDR3 is CASSLIQGWGDSNQPQHF. The CDR3 region has the DNA TGTGCCAGCAGCTTAATTCAGGGCTGGGGGGATAGCAATCAGCCCCAGCATTTT.

This clone was recorded once. The chain recombines TRBV7-9 with TRBJ1-1; 8 nucleotides agree with TRBD1. Germline V gives CDR1 SEHNR, CDR2 FQNEAQ (reference sequence). The CDR3 is 15 amino acids. V lost 3 bases and J lost 6; bases outside the gene matches: 9. CDR3 coding DNA: TGTGCCAGCAGCTTCCCGACAGGGGTGATCGCTGAAGCTTTCTTT. Translating gives CASSFPTGVIAEAFF.

The V and J genes are TRBV15 and TRBJ2-7; TRBD1 might be the D (6 bases). This CDR3 comprises 15 residues. Per the germline V gene, CDR1 is LNHNV and CDR2 is YYDKDF (reference sequence). Trimming left V 3 bases short and J 6 bases short, with 18 bases between. Here the CDR3 reads CATSRATGRPPEQYF. The CDR3 DNA reads TGTGCCACCAGCAGGGCGACAGGACGCCCACCCGAGCAGTACTTC.

The chain joins TRBV29-1 to TRBJ1-6; no clear D. The CDR3 contains 13 residues. Between the trimmed V and J ends, which lost 5 bases and 10 bases, there was a span of 15 bases. Germline CDR1 reads SQVTM; CDR2 reads ANQGSEA. The CDR3 coding sequence is TGCAGCGTTTCTGGTGGCTCGGGATCACCCCTCCACTTT. It specifies CSVSGGSGSPLHF.

The chain joins TRBV11-2 to TRBJ1-6; no clear D gene. Germline-derived CDR1 and CDR2 are SGHAT and FQNNGV. V lost 0 bases to trimming and J lost 0 bases, with 9 bases between them. CDR3 length equals 17 residues. DNA for the CDR3: TGTGCCAGCAGCTTAGATCTAGGACTCTCCTATAATTCACCCCTCCACTTT. It translates to CASSLDLGLSYNSPLHF.

CDR3 in DNA: TGCGCCAGCTGCCTCGGACAGGGCTACGAGCAGTACTTC. Protein: CASCLGQGYEQYF. V gene TRBV5-1 combines with J gene TRBJ2-5, with 8 positions matching TRBD1. With the DNA end fitting TRBJ2-7 better, the J assignment may be wrong. CDR1 and CDR2 (germline): SGHRS, YFSETQ. The CDR3 is 13 amino acids.

This clone was seen just once. The V call is TRBV6-1, the J call TRBJ1-2, with TRBD1 as a possible D gene (5 bases). CDR3 size: 11 residues. Trimming took off 11 bases at V and 1 base at J, with 8 bases between the two ends. Germline CDR1 reads MNHNS; CDR2 reads SASEGT. CDR3 in amino acids: CAEQDNYGYTF. The CDR3 bases are TGTGCCGAACAGGATAACTATGGCTACACCTTC.

This clone was picked up one time. The chain employs TRBV28 and TRBJ2-3; 8 positions agree with TRBD2. J was trimmed by 4 bases and V by 4 bases; bases with no gene match: 10. The CDR3 has 16 amino acids. Germline V gene data show CDR1 as MDHEN and CDR2 as SYDVKM. In DNA form, the CDR3 reads TGTGCCAGCAGTTCACTGGGACTAGGTCCCCCAGATACGCAGTATTTT. The encoded protein is CASSSLGLGPPDTQYF.

This sequence joins TRBV5-1 and TRBJ1-1, with D tentatively TRBD1 (6 bases). CDR1 is SGHRS and CDR2 is YFSETQ in the germline V gene. V dropped 4 bases and J dropped 0 bases, with 10 bases sitting between them. This CDR3 contains 14 residues. The DNA for the CDR3 is TGCGCCAGCAGCGTAGGACAGATGAACACTGAAGCTTTCTTT. It codes for CASSVGQMNTEAFF.

The chain combines TRBV5-1 with TRBJ1-1, with D uncertain. The CDR3 extends over 13 amino acids. Germline CDR1 reads SGHRS; CDR2 reads YFSETQ. The V gene lost 4 bases and the J gene lost 7 bases, with 14 bases spanning the gap. CDR3 sequence: CASSHAGEGEAFF. In DNA form, the CDR3 reads TGCGCCAGCAGCCACGCGGGAGAGGGTGAAGCTTTCTTT.

The chain links TRBV5-1 to TRBJ2-2, with 7 bases that match TRBD1. Germline assignment: CDR1 SGHRS and CDR2 YFSETQ. This CDR3 has 16 residues. J lost 6 bases, V lost 4 bases, and 12 bases had no gene match. Written as DNA, the CDR3 is TGCGCCAGCAGCAAACTGACAGGGCTAGGGGCCGGGGAGCTGTTTTTT. Encoded protein: CASSKLTGLGAGELFF.

CDR3 loop: CSARDQGWAFF. CDR3 coding DNA: TGCAGTGCTAGAGATCAAGGTTGGGCTTTCTTT. The rearrangement uses TRBV20-1 and TRBJ1-1; D is undetermined. The germline CDR1 and CDR2 sequences are DFQATT and SNEGSKA (reference sequence). V was pared by 0 bases and J by 11 bases, with 10 bases between. This CDR3 has 11 amino acids.

V is TRBV29-1 and J is TRBJ2-7, with D unclear. The V end lost 1 base, the J end lost 5 bases, and 9 bases lay between the germline ends. This CDR3 region has 12 residues. Germline values: CDR1 SQVTM, CDR2 ANQGSEA. CDR3 DNA sequence: TGCAGCGTTGAAGTTGGGTGGAACGAGCAGTACTTC. This gives the protein CSVEVGWNEQYF.

This clone came up a few times. J is TRBJ2-3 and V is TRBV5-6; no definite D call. There are 13 residues in the CDR3. V was shortened by 3 bases and J by 5 bases, with 10 bases between the two germline ends. The germline V gene has CDR1 SGHDT and CDR2 YYEEEE. The CDR3 DNA reads as TGTGCCAGCAGCTCCATAGCAGGAGATACGCAGTATTTT. Protein: CASSSIAGDTQYF.

The chain recombines TRBV19 with TRBJ1-1; D is unresolved. The CDR3 consists of 12 residues. Trimming took off 3 bases at V and 5 bases at J, with 7 bases between the two ends. From germline, CDR1 is LNHDA and CDR2 SQIVND (reference sequence). The CDR3 nucleotides are TGTGCCAGTAGTATGGGCCTGACTGAAGCTTTCTTT. Amino acid sequence: CASSMGLTEAFF. The full variable domain, rest sourced from reference TRBV19 and TRBJ1-1, is DGGITQSPKYLFRKEGQNVTLSCEQNLNHDAMYWYRQDPGQGLRLIYYSQIVNDFQKGDIAEGYSVSREKKESFPLTVTSAQKNPTAFYLCASSMGLTEAFFGQGTRLTVV.

This clone was found a few times. The junction and the germline gene differ at one end; a read error may be behind it. V and J are TRBV4-2 and TRBJ2-7, with TRBD1 matching 8 bases. The CDR3 consists of 17 residues. The germline gives CDR1 LGHNA, CDR2 YNFKEQ. CDR3: CASSRTRGAGGSNEQYF. CDR3 coding DNA: TGTGCCAGCAGCCGGACGAGGGGGGCAGGGGGCTCCAACGAGCAGTACTTC.

V usage is TRBV11-2 and J usage is TRBJ1-1; D perhaps matches TRBD1 (6 bases). This CDR3 spans 14 amino acids. V was shortened by 4 bases and J by 4 bases, with 13 bases between the two germline ends. Per germline, CDR1 SGHAT and CDR2 FQNNGV. The CDR3 sequence: CASSSTGRGTEAFF. CDR3 DNA sequence: TGTGCCAGCAGCTCAACAGGGAGAGGCACTGAAGCTTTCTTT.

The V and J genes are TRBV5-5 and TRBJ2-5, with D possibly matching TRBD2 (5 bases). V dropped 4 bases and J dropped 7 bases, with 17 bases sitting between them. CDR1 is SGHKS, CDR2 YYEKEE, per germline (reference sequence). The CDR3 loop spans 14 amino acids. As DNA, the CDR3 is TGTGCCAGCAGCGAGGACTCGGGTCGGGGGACCCAGTACTTC. This encodes CASSEDSGRGTQYF.

This sequence joins TRBV5-1 and TRBJ2-7; D is uncertain. Germline V gives CDR1 SGHRS, CDR2 YFSETQ. The CDR3 is 14 residues long. V was cut by 2 bases and J by 0 bases, with 9 bases left in between. Written as DNA, the CDR3 is TGCGCCAGCAGCTTCGAGACCTACTCCTACGAGCAGTACTTC. Translating it yields CASSFETYSYEQYF.

This clone has a single count. The chain links TRBV28 to TRBJ1-5, with TRBD1 as a possible D gene (6 bases). Germline V CDR1 and CDR2: MDHEN, SYDVKM. The CDR3 length is 16 residues. V lost 5 bases and J 3 bases, leaving 17 bases between the germline ends. CDR3 residues: CASSPSRGFANQPQHF. The CDR3 coding sequence is TGTGCCAGCAGTCCCTCGAGGGGGTTTGCCAATCAGCCCCAGCATTTT.

This clone occurred once. The rearrangement uses TRBV2 and TRBJ1-4; maybe TRBD1 (5 bases). The V gene's germline CDR1 is SNHLY and CDR2 FYNNEI. The germline V and J ends were trimmed by 4 bases and 8 bases, with 11 bases remaining between them. The CDR3 is 13 amino acids. CDR3 in amino acids: CASSVTGGEKLFF. As DNA, the CDR3 is TGTGCCAGCAGTGTTACAGGTGGGGAAAAACTGTTTTTT.

CDR3 sequence (DNA): TGTGCCAGCAGCCCAGGGACAGGATACAATGAGCAGTTCTTC. Its translation is CASSPGTGYNEQFF. The rearrangement joins TRBV7-2 to TRBJ2-1; TRBD1 aligns across 8 bases. The CDR3 extends over 14 amino acids. The J segment lost 4 bases and the V segment lost 5 bases, leaving 4 bases of the junction unmatched. Germline CDR1 is SGHTA and CDR2 is FQGNSA. The complete variable domain, with remaining parts taken from reference TRBV7-2 and TRBJ2-1, reads GAGVSQSPSNKVTEKGKDVELRCDPISGHTALYWYRQSLGQGLEFLIYFQGNSAPDKSGLPSDRFSAERTGGSVSTLTIQRTQQEDSAVYLCASSPGTGYNEQFFGPGTRLTVL.

The V gene is TRBV15, the J gene TRBJ2-7; maybe TRBD2 (5 bases). The CDR3 contains 14 residues. With 3 bases removed from V and 7 bases from J, the gap between germline ends came to 16 bases. Looked up from germline, CDR1 is LNHNV and CDR2 is YYDKDF (reference sequence). The CDR3: CATSRAGGGKEQYF. The DNA of the CDR3 is TGTGCCACCAGCAGGGCCGGAGGAGGAAAGGAGCAGTACTTC.